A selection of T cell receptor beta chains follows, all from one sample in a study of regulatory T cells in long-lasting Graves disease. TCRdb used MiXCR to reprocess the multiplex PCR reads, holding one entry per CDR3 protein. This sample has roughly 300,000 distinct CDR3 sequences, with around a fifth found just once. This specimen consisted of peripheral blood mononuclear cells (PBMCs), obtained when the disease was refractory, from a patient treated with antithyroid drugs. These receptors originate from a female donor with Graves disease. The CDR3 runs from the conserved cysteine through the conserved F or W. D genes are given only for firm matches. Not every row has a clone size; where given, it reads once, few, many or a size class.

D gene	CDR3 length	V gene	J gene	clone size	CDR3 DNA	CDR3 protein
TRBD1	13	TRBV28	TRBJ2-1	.	TGTGCCAGCAGGTTCACAGGGGGCAGTGAGCAGTTCTTC	CASRFTGGSEQFF
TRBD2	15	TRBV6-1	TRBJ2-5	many	TGTGCCAGCAGATCGTCACTAGCGGGAGCGGAGACCCAGTACTTC	CASRSSLAGAETQYF
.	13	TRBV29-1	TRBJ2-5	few	TGCAGCGTTGAAGATCTTGAAGGGGAGACCCAGTACTTC	CSVEDLEGETQYF
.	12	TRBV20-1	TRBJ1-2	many	TGCAGTGCTAGAGATTTAGTTACCGGCTACACCTTC	CSARDLVTGYTF
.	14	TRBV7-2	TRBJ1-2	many	TGTGCCAGCAGCCATAAGGGTTCCGGGTCTGGCTACACCTTC	CASSHKGSGSGYTF
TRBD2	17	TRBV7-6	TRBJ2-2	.	TGTGCCAGCAGCCCTCCGAGACTAGCGGAAAACACCGGGGAGCTGTTTTTT	CASSPPRLAENTGELFF
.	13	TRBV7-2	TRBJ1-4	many	TGTGCCAGCAGCTTAGGAGGGGGTGAAAAACTGTTTTTT	CASSLGGGEKLFF
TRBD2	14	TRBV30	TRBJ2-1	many	TGTGCCTGGGGGGGACTAGCGGGAAACAATGAGCAGTTCTTC	CAWGGLAGNNEQFF
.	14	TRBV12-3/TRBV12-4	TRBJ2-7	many	TGTGCCAGCACCTTGGGTACAGGTGGTGTTGAGCAGTACTTC	CASTLGTGGVEQYF
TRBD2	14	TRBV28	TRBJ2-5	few	TGTGCCAGCGATAGCGGGAGGGCCGGGGAGACCCAGTACTTC	CASDSGRAGETQYF
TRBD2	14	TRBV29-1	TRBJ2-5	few	TGCAGCGTTGCGGGACTAGCGTATCAAGAGACCCAGTACTTC	CSVAGLAYQETQYF
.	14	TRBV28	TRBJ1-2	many	TGTGCCAGCAGTTCGGCGGGGAGGGACTATGGCTACACCTTC	CASSSAGRDYGYTF
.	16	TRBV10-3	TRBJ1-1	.	TGTGCCATCAGTGAGACTGGTGCAGGGTTAAACACTGAAGCTTTCTTT	CAISETGAGLNTEAFF
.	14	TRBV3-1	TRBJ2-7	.	TGTGCCAGCAGCCAGGAAGGGGGTTCGGGGGAGCAGTACTTC	CASSQEGGSGEQYF
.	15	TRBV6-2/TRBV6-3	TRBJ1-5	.	TGTGCCAGCAGTGAAGCATGGAGAGAAGATCAGCCCCAGCATTTT	CASSEAWREDQPQHF
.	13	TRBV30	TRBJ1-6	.	TGTGCCTGGAGTGAATCTTATAATTCACCCCTCCACTTT	CAWSESYNSPLHF
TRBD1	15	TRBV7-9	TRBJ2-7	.	TGTGCCAGCAGCGGAGAACAGGGGGCGGGTCTCGAGCAGTACTTC	CASSGEQGAGLEQYF
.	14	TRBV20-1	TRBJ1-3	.	TGCAGTGCAACCGGGACACACTCTGGAAACACCATATATTTT	CSATGTHSGNTIYF
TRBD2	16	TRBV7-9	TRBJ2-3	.	TGTGCCAGCAGCTTAATTTCGGGACTAACCACCGATACGCAGTATTTT	CASSLISGLTTDTQYF
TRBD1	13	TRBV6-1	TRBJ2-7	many	TGTGCCAGCAGTATGGGACAGGGCTACGAGCAGTACTTC	CASSMGQGYEQYF
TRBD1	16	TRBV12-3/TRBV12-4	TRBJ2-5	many	TGTGCCAGCAGTTTTATCCGGGACAGGGGTTCGCAGACCCAGTACTTC	CASSFIRDRGSQTQYF
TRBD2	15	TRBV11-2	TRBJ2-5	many	TGTGCCAGCAGCTTGGGGGGGAGCGGCCAAGAGACCCAGTACTTC	CASSLGGSGQETQYF
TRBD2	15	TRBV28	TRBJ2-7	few	TGTGCCAGCATTCCCCCGGGAGGTCCCTCCTACGAGCAGTACTTC	CASIPPGGPSYEQYF
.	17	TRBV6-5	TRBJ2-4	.	TGTGCCAGCAGTTACTCGAAAGAGGCGGTAGCCAAAAACATTCAGTACTTC	CASSYSKEAVAKNIQYF
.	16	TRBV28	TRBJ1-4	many	TGTGCCAGCAGTTTATTGAGTCAATCGACTAATGAAAAACTGTTTTTT	CASSLLSQSTNEKLFF
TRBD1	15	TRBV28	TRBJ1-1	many	TGTGCCAGCAGTCACCGACAGGGGGGATTCACTGAAGCTTTCTTT	CASSHRQGGFTEAFF
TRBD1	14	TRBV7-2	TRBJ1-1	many	TGTGCCAGCAGTTCGGGACAGGGGAGTACTGAAGCTTTCTTT	CASSSGQGSTEAFF
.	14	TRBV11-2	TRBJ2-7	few	TGTGCCAGCAGCTTTACTGAAGTGGACTACGAGCAGTACTTC	CASSFTEVDYEQYF
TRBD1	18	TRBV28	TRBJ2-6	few	TGTGCCAGCAGTTCCCCCACAGGGGGTGGGTCTGGGGCCAACGTCCTGACTTTC	CASSSPTGGGSGANVLTF
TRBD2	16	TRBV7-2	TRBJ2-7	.	TGTGCCAGCAGCTTAGGGGGGGGGGAGGTGGTATACGAGCAGTACTTC	CASSLGGGEVVYEQYF
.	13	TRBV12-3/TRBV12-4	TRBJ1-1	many	TGTGCCAGCGGGGGGAGGGGAGGTACTGAAGCTTTCTTT	CASGGRGGTEAFF
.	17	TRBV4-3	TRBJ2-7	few	TGCGCCAGCAGCCAAGAGACGGGAAATTTAGCCGTCTACGAGCAGTACTTC	CASSQETGNLAVYEQYF
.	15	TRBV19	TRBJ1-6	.	TGTGCCAGTAGTATTTCGCGGCAGGGGAATTCACCCCTCCACTTT	CASSISRQGNSPLHF
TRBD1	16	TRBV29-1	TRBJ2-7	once	TGCAGCGTTGAAGCGTATGCCGGGACAGGGTCCTACGAGCAGTACTTC	CSVEAYAGTGSYEQYF
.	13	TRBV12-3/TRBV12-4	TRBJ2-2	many	TGTGCCAGCAGTGCTCGTGGGGCCGGGGAGCTGTTTTTT	CASSARGAGELFF
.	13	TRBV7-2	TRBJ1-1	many	TGTGCCAGCAGATGGACGGTGAACACTGAAGCTTTCTTT	CASRWTVNTEAFF
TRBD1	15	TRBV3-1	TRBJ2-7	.	TGTGCCAGCAGCCAAGACACGACAGGGGTTCGCGAGCAGTACTTC	CASSQDTTGVREQYF
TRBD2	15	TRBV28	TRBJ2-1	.	TGTGCCAGCAGTTTATCTAGCGGGCCAGAAAATGAGCAGTTCTTC	CASSLSSGPENEQFF